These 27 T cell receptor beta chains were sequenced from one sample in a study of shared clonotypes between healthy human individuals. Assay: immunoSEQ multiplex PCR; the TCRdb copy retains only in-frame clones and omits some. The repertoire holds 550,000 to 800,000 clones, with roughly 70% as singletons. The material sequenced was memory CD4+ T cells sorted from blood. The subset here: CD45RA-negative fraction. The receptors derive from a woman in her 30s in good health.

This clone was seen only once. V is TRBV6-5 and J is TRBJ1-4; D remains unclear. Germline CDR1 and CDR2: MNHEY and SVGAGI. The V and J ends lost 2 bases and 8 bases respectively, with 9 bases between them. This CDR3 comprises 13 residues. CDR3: CASSYRMGEKLFF. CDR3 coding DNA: TGTGCCAGCAGTTACAGGATGGGGGAAAAACTGTTTTTT.

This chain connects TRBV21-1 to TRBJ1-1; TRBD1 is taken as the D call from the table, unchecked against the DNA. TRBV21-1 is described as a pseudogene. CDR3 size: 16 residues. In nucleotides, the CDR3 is TGTGCCAGCAGCAAATCGGGAGCACAGGGGGACACTGAAGCTTTCTTT. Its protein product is CASSKSGAQGDTEAFF.

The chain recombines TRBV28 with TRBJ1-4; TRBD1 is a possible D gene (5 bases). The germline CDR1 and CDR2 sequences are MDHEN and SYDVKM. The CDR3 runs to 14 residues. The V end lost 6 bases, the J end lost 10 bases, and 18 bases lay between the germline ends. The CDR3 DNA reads TGTGCCAGCAGACCCTCAGGGATAGAAGGAAAACTGTTTTTT. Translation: CASRPSGIEGKLFF.

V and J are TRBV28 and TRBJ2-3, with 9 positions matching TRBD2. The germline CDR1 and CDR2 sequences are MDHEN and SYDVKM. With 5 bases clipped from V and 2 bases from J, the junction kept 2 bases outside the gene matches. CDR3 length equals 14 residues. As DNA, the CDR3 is TGTGCCAGCAGTCCGGGACTAGCCACAGATACGCAGTATTTT. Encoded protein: CASSPGLATDTQYF.

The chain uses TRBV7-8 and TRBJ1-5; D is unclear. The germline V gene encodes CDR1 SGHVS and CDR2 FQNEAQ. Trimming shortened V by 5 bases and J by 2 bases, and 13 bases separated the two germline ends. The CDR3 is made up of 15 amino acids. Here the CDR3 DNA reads TGTGCCAGCAGCAACAGTCGGGCGGGCAATCAGCCCCAGCATTTT. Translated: CASSNSRAGNQPQHF.

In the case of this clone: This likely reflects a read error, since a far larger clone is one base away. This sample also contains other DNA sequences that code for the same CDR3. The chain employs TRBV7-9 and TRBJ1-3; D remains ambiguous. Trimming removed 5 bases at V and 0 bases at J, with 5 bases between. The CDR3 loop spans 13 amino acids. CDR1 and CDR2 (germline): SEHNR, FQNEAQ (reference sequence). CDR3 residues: CASSPVSGNTIYF. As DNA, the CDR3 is TGTGCCAGCAGCCCAGTCTCTGGAAACACCATATATTTT.

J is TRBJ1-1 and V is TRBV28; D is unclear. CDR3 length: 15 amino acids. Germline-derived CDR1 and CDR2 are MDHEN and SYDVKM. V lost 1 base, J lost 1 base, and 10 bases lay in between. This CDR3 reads CASSLFGSGNTEAFF. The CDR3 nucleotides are TGTGCCAGCAGTTTATTTGGGTCGGGGAACACTGAAGCTTTCTTT. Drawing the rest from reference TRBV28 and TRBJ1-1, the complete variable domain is DVKVTQSSRYLVKRTGEKVFLECVQDMDHENMFWYRQDPGLGLRLIYFSYDVKMKEKGDIPEGYSVSREKKERFSLILESASTNQTSMYLCASSLFGSGNTEAFFGQGTRLTVV.

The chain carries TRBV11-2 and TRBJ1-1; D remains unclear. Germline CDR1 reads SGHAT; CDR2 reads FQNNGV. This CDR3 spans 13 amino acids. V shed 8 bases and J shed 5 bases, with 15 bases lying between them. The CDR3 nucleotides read TGTGCCAGCCGCCTCACCCTAGGGACTGAAGCTTTCTTT. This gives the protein CASRLTLGTEAFF.

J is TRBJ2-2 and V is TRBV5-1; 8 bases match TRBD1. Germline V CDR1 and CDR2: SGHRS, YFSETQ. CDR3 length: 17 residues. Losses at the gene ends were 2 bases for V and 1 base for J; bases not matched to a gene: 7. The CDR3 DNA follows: TGCGCCAGCAGCTTAATACCCGGGACAGGGAACACCGGGGAGCTGTTTTTT. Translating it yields CASSLIPGTGNTGELFF.

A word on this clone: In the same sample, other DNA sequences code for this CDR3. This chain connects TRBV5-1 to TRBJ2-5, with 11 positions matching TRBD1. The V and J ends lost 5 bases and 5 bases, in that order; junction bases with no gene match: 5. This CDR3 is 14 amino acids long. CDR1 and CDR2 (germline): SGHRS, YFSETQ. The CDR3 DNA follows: TGCGCCAGCAGTTCCGGGACAGGGGGGGAGACCCAGTACTTC. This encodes CASSSGTGGETQYF.

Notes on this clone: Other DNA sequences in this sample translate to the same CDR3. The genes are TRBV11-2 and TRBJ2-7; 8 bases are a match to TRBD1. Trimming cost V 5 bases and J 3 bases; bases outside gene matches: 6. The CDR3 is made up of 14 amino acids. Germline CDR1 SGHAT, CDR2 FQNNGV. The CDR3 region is CASSPSTGGYEQYF. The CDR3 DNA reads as TGTGCCAGCAGCCCTTCTACAGGGGGCTACGAGCAGTACTTC. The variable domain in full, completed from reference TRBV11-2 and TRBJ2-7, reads EAGVAQSPRYKIIEKRQSVAFWCNPISGHATLYWYQQILGQGPKLLIQFQNNGVVDDSQLPKDRFSAERLKGVDSTLKIQPAKLEDSAVYLCASSPSTGGYEQYFGPGTRLTVT.

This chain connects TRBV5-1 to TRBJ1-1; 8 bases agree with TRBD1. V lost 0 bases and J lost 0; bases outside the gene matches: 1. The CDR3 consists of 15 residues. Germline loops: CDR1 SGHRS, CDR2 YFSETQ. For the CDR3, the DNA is TGCGCCAGCAGCTTGGAGGGACAGGTGAACACTGAAGCTTTCTTT. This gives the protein CASSLEGQVNTEAFF.

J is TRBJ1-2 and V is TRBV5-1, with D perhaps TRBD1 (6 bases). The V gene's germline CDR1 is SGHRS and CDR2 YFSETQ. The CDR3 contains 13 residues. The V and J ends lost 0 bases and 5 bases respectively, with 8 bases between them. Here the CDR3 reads CASSLDRAYGYTF. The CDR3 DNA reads TGCGCCAGCAGCTTGGACAGGGCTTATGGCTACACCTTC.

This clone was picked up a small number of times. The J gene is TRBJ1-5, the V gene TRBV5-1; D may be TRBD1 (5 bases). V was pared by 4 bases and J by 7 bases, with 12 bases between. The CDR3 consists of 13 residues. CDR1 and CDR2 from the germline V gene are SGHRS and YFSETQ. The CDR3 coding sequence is TGCGCCAGCAGCCTAAACACAGGCCAGCCCCAGCATTTT. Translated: CASSLNTGQPQHF. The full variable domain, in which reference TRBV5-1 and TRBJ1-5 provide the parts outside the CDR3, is KAGVTQTPRYLIKTRGQQVTLSCSPISGHRSVSWYQQTPGQGLQFLFEYFSETQRNKGNFPGRFSGRQFSNSRSEMNVSTLELGDSALYLCASSLNTGQPQHFGDGTRLSIL.

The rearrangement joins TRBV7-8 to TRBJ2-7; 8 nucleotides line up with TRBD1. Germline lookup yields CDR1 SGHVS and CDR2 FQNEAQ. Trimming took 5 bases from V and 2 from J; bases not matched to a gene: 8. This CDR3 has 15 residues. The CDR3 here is CASSVRGQGTYEQYF. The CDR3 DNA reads TGTGCCAGCAGCGTCCGAGGACAGGGAACCTACGAGCAGTACTTC.

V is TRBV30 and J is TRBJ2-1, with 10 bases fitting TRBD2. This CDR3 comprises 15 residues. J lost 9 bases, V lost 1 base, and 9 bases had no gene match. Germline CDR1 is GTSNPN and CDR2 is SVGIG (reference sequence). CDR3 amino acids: CAWSGTSGPLGEQFF. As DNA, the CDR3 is TGTGCCTGGAGTGGGACTAGCGGCCCTTTGGGTGAGCAGTTCTTC.

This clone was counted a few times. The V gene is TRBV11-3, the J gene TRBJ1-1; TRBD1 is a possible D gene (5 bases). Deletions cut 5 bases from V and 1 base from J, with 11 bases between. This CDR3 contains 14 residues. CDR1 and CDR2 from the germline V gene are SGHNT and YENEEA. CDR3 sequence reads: CASSRDGENTEAFF. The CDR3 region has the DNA TGTGCCAGCAGCCGGGACGGGGAGAACACTGAAGCTTTCTTT. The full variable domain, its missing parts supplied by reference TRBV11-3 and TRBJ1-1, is EAGVVQSPRYKIIEKKQPVAFWCNPISGHNTLYWYLQNLGQGPELLIRYENEEAVDDSQLPKDRFSAERLKGVDSTLKIQPAELGDSAVYLCASSRDGENTEAFFGQGTRLTVV.

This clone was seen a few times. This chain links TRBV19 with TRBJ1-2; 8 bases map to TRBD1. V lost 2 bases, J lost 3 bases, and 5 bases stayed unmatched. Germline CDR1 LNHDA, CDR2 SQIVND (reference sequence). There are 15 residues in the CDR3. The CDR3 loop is CASSIIYRGDYGYTF. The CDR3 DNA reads TGTGCCAGTAGTATAATTTACAGGGGGGACTATGGCTACACCTTC.

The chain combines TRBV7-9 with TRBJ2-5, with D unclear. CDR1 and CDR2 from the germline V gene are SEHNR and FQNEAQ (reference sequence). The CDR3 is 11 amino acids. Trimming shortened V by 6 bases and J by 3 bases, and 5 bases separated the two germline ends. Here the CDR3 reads CASRFKETQYF. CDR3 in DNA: TGTGCCAGCAGATTTAAAGAGACCCAGTACTTC.

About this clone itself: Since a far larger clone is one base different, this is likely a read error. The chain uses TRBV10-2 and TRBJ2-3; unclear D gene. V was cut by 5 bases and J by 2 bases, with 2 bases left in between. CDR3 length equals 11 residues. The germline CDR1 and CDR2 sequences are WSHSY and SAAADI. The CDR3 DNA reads TGCGCCAGCAGTTACACAGATACGCAGTATTTT. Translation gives CASSYTDTQYF.

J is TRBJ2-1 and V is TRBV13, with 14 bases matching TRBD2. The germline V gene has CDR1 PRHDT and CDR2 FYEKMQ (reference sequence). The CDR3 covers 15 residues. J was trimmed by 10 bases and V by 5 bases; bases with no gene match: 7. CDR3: CASSPGTSGSGEQFF. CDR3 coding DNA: TGTGCCAGCAGCCCCGGGACTAGCGGGAGTGGCGAGCAGTTCTTC.

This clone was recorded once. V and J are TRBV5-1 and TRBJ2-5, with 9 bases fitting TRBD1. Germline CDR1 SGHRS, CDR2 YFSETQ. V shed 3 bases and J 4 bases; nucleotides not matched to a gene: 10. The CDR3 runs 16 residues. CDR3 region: CASSSNPTGGLETQYF. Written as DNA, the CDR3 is TGCGCCAGCAGCTCTAACCCTACAGGGGGCTTAGAGACCCAGTACTTC.

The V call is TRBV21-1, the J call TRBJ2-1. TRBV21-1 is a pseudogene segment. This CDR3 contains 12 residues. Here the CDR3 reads CASSKEYNEQFF. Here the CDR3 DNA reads TGTGCCAGCAGCAAAGAGTACAATGAGCAGTTCTTC.

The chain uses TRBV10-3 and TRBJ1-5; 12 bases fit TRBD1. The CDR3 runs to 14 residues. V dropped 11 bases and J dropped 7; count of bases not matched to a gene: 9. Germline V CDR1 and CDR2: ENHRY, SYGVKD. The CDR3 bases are TGTGCCGGAGGGACAGGGGGCTCCCGGCAGCCCCAGCATTTT. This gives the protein CAGGTGGSRQPQHF.

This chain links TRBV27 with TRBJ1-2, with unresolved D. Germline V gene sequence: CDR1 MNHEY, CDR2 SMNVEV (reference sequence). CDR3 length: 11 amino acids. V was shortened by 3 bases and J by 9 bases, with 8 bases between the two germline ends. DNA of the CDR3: TGTGCCAGCAGTTTTCTTGGGAGCTACACCTTC. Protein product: CASSFLGSYTF.

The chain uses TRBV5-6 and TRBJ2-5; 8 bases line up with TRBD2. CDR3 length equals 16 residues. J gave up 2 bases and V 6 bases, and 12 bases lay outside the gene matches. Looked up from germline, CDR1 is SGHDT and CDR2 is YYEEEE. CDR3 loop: CASNTGGAGVQETQYF. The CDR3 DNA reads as TGTGCCAGCAACACCGGGGGAGCGGGAGTTCAAGAGACCCAGTACTTC. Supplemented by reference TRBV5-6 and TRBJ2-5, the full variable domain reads DAGVTQSPTHLIKTRGQQVTLRCSPKSGHDTVSWYQQALGQGPQFIFQYYEEEERQRGNFPDRFSGHQFPNYSSELNVNALLLGDSALYLCASNTGGAGVQETQYFGPGTRLLVL.

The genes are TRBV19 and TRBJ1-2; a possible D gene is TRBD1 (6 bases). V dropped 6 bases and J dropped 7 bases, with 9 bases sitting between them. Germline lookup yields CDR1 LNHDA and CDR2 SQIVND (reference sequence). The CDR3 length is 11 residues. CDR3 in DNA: TGTGCCAGTAGAGGGGGAAGTGGCTACACCTTC. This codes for CASRGGSGYTF.